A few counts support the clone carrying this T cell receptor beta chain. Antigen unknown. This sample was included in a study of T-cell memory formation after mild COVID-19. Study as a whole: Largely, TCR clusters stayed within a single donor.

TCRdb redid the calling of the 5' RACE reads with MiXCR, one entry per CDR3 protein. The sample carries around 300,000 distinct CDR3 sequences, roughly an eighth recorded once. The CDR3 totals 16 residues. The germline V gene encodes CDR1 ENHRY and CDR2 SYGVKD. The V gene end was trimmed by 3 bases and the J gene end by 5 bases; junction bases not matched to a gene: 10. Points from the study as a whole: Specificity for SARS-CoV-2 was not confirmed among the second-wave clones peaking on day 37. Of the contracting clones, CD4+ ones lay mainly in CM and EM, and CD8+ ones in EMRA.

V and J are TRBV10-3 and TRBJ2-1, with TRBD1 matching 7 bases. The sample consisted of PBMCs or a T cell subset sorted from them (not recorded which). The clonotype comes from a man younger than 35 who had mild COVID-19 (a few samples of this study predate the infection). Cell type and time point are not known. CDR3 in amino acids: CAISDPGRGSNNEQFF. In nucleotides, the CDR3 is TGTGCCATCAGTGATCCCGGCAGGGGGTCCAACAATGAGCAGTTCTTC.